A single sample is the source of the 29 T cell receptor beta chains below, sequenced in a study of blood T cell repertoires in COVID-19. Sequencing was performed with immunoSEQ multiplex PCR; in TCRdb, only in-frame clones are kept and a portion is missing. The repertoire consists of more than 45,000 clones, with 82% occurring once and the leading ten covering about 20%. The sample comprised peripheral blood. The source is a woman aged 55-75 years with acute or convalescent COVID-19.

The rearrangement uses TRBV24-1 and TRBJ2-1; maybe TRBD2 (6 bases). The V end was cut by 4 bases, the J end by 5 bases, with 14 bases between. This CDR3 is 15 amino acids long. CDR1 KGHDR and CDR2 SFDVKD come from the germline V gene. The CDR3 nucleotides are TGTGCCACCAGTGAATGGGGGGAGAGCAACAATGAGCAGTTCTTC. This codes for CATSEWGESNNEQFF.

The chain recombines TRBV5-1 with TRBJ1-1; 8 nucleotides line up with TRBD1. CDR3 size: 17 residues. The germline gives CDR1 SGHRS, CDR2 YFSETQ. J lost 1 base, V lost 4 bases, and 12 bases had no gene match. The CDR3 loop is CASSVGGAGGWNTEAFF. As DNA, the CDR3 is TGCGCCAGCAGCGTAGGCGGGGCAGGGGGCTGGAACACTGAAGCTTTCTTT.

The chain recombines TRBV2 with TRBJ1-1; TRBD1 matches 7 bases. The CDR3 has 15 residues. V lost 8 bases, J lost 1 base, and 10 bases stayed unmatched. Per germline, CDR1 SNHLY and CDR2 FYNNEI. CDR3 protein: CASGLQGMGNTEAFF. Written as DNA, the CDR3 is TGTGCCAGCGGATTACAGGGGATGGGGAACACTGAAGCTTTCTTT.

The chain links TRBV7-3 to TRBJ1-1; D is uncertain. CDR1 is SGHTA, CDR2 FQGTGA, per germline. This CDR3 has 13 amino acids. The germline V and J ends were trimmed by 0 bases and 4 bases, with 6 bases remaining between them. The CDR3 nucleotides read TGTGCCAGCAGCTTAACGGGGAGCACTGAAGCTTTCTTT. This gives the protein CASSLTGSTEAFF. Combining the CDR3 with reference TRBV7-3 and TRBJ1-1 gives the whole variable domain GAGVSQTPSNKVTEKGKYVELRCDPISGHTALYWYRQSLGQGPEFLIYFQGTGAADDSGLPNDRFFAVRPEGSVSTLKIQRTERGDSAVYLCASSLTGSTEAFFGQGTRLTVV.

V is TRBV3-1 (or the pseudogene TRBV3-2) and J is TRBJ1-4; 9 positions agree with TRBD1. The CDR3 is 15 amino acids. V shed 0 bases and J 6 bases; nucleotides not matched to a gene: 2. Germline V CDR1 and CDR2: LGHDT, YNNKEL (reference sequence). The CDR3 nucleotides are TGTGCCAGCAGCCAAGAGACAGGGGGAGATGAAAAACTGTTTTTT. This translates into CASSQETGGDEKLFF.

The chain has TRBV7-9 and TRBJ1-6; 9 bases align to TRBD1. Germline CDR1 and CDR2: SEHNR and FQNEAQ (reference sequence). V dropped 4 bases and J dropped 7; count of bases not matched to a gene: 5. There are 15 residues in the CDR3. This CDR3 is CASSSGTGFNSPLHF. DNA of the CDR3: TGTGCCAGCAGCTCCGGGACAGGGTTCAATTCACCCCTCCACTTT.

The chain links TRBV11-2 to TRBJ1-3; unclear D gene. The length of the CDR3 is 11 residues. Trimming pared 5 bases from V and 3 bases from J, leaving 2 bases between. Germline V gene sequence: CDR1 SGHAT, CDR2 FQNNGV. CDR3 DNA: TGTGCCAGCAGCCGTGGAAACACCATATATTTT. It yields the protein CASSRGNTIYF.

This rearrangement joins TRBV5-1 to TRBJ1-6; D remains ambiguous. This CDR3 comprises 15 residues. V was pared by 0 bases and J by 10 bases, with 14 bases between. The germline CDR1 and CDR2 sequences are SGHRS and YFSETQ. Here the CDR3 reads CASSLDPGPESPLHF. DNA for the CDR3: TGCGCCAGCAGCTTGGATCCGGGTCCGGAGTCACCCCTCCACTTT.

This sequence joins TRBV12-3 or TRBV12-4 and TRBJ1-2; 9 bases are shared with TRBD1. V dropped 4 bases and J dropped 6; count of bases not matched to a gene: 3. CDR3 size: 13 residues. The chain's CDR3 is CASSSDRGDGYTF. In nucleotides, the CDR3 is TGTGCCAGCAGTTCAGACAGGGGGGATGGCTACACCTTC.

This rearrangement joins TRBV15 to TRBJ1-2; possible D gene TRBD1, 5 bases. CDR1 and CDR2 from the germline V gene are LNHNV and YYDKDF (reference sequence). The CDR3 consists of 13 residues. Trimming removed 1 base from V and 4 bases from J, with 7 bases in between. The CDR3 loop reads CATSRAGLYGYTF. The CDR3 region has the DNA TGTGCCACCAGCAGAGCAGGGCTCTATGGCTACACCTTC.

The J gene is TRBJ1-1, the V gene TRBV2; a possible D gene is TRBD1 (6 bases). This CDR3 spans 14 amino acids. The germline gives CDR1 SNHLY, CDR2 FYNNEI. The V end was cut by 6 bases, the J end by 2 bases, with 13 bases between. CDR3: CASRQDSSNTEAFF. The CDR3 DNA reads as TGTGCCAGCAGGCAGGACAGCTCTAACACTGAAGCTTTCTTT.

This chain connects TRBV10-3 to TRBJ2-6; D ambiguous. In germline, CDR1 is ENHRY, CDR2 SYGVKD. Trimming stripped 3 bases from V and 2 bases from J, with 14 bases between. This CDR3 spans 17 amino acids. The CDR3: CAISDPADGPGANVLTF. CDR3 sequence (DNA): TGTGCCATCAGTGACCCTGCGGATGGCCCTGGGGCCAACGTCCTGACTTTC.

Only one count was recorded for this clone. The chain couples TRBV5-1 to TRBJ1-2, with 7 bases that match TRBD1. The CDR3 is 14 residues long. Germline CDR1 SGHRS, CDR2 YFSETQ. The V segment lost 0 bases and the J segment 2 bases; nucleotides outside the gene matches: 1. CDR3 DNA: TGCGCCAGCAGCTTGGGGACAGGAAACTATGGCTACACCTTC. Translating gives CASSLGTGNYGYTF.

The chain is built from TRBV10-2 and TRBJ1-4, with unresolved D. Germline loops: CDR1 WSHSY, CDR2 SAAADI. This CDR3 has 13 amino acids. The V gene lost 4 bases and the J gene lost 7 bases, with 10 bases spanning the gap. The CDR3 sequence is CASSAQSSEKLFF. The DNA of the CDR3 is TGCGCCAGCAGTGCCCAGTCATCTGAAAAACTGTTTTTT.

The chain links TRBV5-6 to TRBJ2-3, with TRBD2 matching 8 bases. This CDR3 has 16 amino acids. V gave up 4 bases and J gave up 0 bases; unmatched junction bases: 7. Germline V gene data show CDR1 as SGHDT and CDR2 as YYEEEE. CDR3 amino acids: CASSPGGGRSTDTQYF. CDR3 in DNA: TGTGCCAGCAGCCCGGGAGGGGGGCGGAGCACAGATACGCAGTATTTT.

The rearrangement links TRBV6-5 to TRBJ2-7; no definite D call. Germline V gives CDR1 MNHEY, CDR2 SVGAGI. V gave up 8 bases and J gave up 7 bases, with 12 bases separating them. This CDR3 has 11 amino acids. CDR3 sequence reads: CASYHGWEQYF. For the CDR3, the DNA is TGTGCCAGCTACCATGGCTGGGAGCAGTACTTC.

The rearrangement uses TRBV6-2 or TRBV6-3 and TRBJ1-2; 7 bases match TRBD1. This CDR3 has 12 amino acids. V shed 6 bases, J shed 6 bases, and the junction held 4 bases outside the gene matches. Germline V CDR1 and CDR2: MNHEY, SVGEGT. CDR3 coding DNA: TGTGCCAGCAGCGGGACAGCCCATGGCTACACCTTC. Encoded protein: CASSGTAHGYTF.

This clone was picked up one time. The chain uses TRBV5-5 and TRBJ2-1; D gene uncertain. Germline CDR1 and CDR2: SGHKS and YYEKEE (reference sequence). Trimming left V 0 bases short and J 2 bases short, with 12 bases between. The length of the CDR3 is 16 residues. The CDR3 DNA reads TGTGCCAGCAGCTTGGAGTTCCACAGACCCTACAATGAGCAGTTCTTC. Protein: CASSLEFHRPYNEQFF.

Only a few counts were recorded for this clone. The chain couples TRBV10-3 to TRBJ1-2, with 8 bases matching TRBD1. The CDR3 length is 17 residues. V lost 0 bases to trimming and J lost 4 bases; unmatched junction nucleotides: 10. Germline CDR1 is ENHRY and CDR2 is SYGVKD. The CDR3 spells CAISESYEAGGSYGYTF. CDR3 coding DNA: TGTGCCATCAGTGAGTCCTATGAGGCAGGGGGCTCCTATGGCTACACCTTC.

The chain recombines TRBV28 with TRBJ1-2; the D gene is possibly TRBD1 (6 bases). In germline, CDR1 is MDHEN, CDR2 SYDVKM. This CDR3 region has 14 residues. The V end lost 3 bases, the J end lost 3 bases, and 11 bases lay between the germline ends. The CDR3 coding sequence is TGTGCCAGCAGTTTGGACAGAAATTACTATGGCTACACCTTC. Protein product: CASSLDRNYYGYTF.

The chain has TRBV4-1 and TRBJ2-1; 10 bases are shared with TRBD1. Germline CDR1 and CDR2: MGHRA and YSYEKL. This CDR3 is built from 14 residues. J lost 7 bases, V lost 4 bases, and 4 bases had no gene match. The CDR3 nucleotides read TGCGCCAGCAGCCCGACAGGGGGCGGAAATGAGCAGTTCTTC. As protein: CASSPTGGGNEQFF.

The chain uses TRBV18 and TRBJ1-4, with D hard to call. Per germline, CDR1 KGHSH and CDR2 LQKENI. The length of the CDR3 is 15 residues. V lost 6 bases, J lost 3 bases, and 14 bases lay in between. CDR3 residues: CASSVSGSANEKLFF. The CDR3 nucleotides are TGTGCCAGCTCCGTTTCAGGCTCGGCTAATGAAAAACTGTTTTTT.

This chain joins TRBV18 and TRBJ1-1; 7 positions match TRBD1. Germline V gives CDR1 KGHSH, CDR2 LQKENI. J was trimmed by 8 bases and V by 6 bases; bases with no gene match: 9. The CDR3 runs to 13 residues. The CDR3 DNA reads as TGTGCCAGCTCCCCCAAGCAGGGACAGGAAGCTTTCTTT. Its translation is CASSPKQGQEAFF.

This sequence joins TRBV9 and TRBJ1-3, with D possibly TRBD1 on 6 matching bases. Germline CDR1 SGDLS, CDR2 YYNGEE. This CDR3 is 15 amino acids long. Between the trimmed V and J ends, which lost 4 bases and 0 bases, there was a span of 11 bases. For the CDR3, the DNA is TGTGCCAGCAGCCCCGGGGACACCTCTGGAAACACCATATATTTT. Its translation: CASSPGDTSGNTIYF.

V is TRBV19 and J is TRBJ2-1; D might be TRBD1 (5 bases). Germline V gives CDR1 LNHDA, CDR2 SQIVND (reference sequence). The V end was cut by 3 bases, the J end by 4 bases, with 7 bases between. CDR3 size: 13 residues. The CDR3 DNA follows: TGTGCCAGTAGTATCTGGACATACAATGAGCAGTTCTTC. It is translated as CASSIWTYNEQFF.

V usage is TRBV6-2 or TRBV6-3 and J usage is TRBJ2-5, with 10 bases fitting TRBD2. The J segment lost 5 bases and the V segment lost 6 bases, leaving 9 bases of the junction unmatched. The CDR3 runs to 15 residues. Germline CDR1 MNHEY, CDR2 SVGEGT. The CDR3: CASSDPSGGRETQYF. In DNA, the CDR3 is TGTGCCAGCAGCGATCCTAGCGGGGGAAGGGAGACCCAGTACTTC.

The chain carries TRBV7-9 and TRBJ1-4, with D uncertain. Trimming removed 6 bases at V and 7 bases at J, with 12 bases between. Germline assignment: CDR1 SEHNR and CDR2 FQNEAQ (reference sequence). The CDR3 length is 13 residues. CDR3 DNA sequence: TGTGCCAGCAGGCGGTCCGGGAGTGAAAAACTGTTTTTT. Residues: CASRRSGSEKLFF. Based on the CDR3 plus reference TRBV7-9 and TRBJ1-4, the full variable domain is DTGVSQNPRHKITKRGQNVTFRCDPISEHNRLYWYRQTLGQGPEFLTYFQNEAQLEKSRLLSDRFSAERPKGSFSTLEIQRTEQGDSAMYLCASRRSGSEKLFFGSGTQLSVL.

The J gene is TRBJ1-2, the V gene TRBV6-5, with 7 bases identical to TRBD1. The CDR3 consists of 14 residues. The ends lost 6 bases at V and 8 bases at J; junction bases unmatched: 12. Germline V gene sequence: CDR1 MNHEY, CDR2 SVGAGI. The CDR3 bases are TGTGCCAGCAGCTTCGCAGGGGGGAAGAGCGGCTACACCTTC. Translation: CASSFAGGKSGYTF.

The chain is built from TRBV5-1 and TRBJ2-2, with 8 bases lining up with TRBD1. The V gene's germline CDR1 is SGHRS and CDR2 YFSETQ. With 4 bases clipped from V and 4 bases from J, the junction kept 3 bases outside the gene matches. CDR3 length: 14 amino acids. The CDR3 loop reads CASSRDRSTGELFF. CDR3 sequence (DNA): TGCGCCAGCAGCAGGGACAGGTCCACCGGGGAGCTGTTTTTT.